The entry below describes one TCR beta chain. The clone's antigen remains unknown. No much larger clonotype is one base removed from it; base qualities were not supplied. These data belong to a study of cytomegalovirus exposure and HLA in healthy donors (dated by TCRdb to 2017 to 2019). Regarding the complete study: In an earlier analysis of roughly 500 of the donors, 276 Gb of sequence data and 90 million to 120 million unique TCR beta sequences from approximately 180 million T cells were reported. An early release covering 500 to 750 HLA-typed donors comprised roughly 300 gigabases of sequencing data and around 86 million unique TCR sequences. The genetic ancestry cluster associated with self-reported Caucasian donors included around four fifths of the 398 genotyped donors. The study aimed to test whether cataloging public T cell receptors could reveal signatures of past pathogen exposure. The study profiled the T cell repertoires of hundreds of subjects by immunosequencing and related them to cytomegalovirus serostatus. Along with the approximately 620-subject first cohort, a separate validation cohort of around 120 different subjects was used. The study combined high-throughput TCR immunosequencing, statistical association of individual TCRs with disease status, and machine learning to predict cytomegalovirus infection status. A later analysis re-examined previously published TCR beta repertoires from 600 to 700 donors and added high-resolution HLA genotyping to investigate patterns of TCR occurrence. Rather than using new phenotypic data, the later analysis identified candidate immune exposures from TCR beta sequences and from how often those sequences occurred across donors. An earlier analysis of approximately 640 of the donors applied high-throughput TCR beta sequencing to assess whether each TCR beta V gene segment acted as functional or pseudogenic. Donor age, sex, ethnicity and CMV serostatus were compiled alongside the repertoire data. A later genetic analysis used genome-wide SNP genotypes for about three fifths of the roughly 700 donors, treating that subset as a discovery cohort. All discovery cohort repertoires had been generated on a single sequencing platform. Class I and class II HLA loci were covered by the typing at four-digit resolution. Typing coverage varied by locus: roughly 620-640 donors for A, B, C, DRB1 and DQB1; roughly 560 for DQA1; approximately 610 for DPA1; approximately 490 for DPB1. Because of strong linkage in the cohort, a few DR-DQ haplotypes were treated as single units for association and clustering. Among roughly 400 genotyped donors of the cohort, an average of approximately 220,000 unique TCR beta nucleotide sequences was sequenced per donor, of which approximately 18% were non-productive. Summary of the overall study and its limitations: Because some donors lacked HLA typing at each locus, the association tests relied only on the typed subset. According to a later genetic analysis, donors in an Asian-associated ancestry cluster had fewer N-insertions in productive TCRs than the approximately 700-donor mean. The only immune exposure information available for the cohort was CMV serostatus. Linkage disequilibrium might explain the correlated functional status among segregating V segments, but an unknown experimental factor could not be excluded. The study listed 150 to 200 TCR beta chains as associated with cytomegalovirus. Across donors, most TCR sequences were observed very rarely, whereas some public TCRs were present in many individuals. In a later analysis, some 17,000 TCR beta sequences were associated with specific HLA alleles at a false discovery rate of 0.05. In a later analysis, HLA-associated TCR beta chains showed more clonal expansion and lower generation probabilities than non-associated chains that were equally common. In a later genetic analysis, a missense DCLRE1C variant was associated with V-gene and J-gene trimming of TCR beta chains, and the association was replicated in an independent cohort. A cluster of highly shared sequence variants was judged likely to represent a technical artifact of the sequencing pipeline. A further reported finding was that TCR beta sequences accurately predicted the HLA-A and HLA-B alleles for most subjects in the first cohort. Most CMV-associated TCR beta chains appeared to be HLA-restricted in a later analysis, and the HLA associations seemed to be driven largely by CMV exposure. Presence/absence analyses assumed roughly uniform sequencing depth across donors, an assumption that may not hold. According to the authors, the approach could potentially be generalized to other disease states and immunological phenotypes. A later analysis reported that several top co-occurrence clusters appeared linked to parvovirus B19, influenza, CMV and Epstein-Barr virus. An earlier analysis of 587 of the donors showed that most TCR beta V segments appeared in productive rearrangements either about 90% or about 30% of the time, which broadly matched IMGT annotations. Three of the identified cytomegalovirus-associated TCR beta chains were confirmed in vitro to be specific for cytomegalovirus antigens. The classifier was reported to diagnose cytomegalovirus status with high specificity and sensitivity in both the original cohort and the validation cohort. This cohort had only TCR beta chains sequenced, and the lack of alpha or paired-chain data limited which features could be detected. In a later analysis, TCR association rates were found to vary across HLA loci, with the most associated TCRs seen for DRB1 alleles and the fewest for HLA-C alleles. Assigning TCR associations to individual alleles was difficult when HLA alleles, especially DR and DQ, strongly co-occurred. Some IMGT-functional V segments, including TRBV6-2 and TRBV6-3, could not be told apart with the 87-base-pair reads, so those segments were excluded. Because counts were too low, 15 to 20 rarely observed V segments, including chromosome 9 orphons, were excluded from the earlier analysis of 587 of the donors.

Taken from the germline V gene (reference sequence), the CDR1 and CDR2 loops are LNHDA and SQIVND. The junction carries 10 bases between V and J, which are trimmed by 5 bases and 2 bases respectively. The CDR3 has 15 amino acids, counting the end cysteine and phenylalanine. The DNA shown is the 45-base CDR3, in frame from base 1. The library was made by the immunoSEQ multiplex PCR assay. For the multiplex PCR, a mixture combining 60 forward primers for TCR Vbeta segments and 13 reverse primers for TCR Jbeta segments was used. A multiplex PCR assay on genomic DNA amplified the CDR3 region of rearranged TCR beta genes. The amplified TCR beta libraries were sequenced on the Illumina HiSeq System as 87-base-pair reads. The authors' analysis ran thus. In a later analysis, 80 million or so unique TCR beta chains were counted across the roughly 700 repertoires, and around 10 million of these chains were shared by at least two donors. A nearest-neighbor algorithm error-corrected the raw reads and collapsed the reads into unique sequences, merging closely related sequences to remove PCR and sequencing errors. V, D and J gene segments were assigned by aligning CDR3 sequences to IMGT reference sequences. For a sequence to be retained, at least a six-nucleotide match to both a V gene segment and a J gene segment was required. Rearrangements were classified as productive when the CDR3 lacked stop codons and remained in frame with V and J, and all other rearrangements were classified as non-productive. Following IMGT convention, CDR3 was defined as the stretch from the second conserved V-encoded cysteine to the conserved J-encoded phenylalanine. The earlier analysis of about 570 of the donors excluded any sequence lacking an unambiguous match to a single V gene segment. An earlier analysis of over 450 of the donors classified V segments as functional when productive rearrangements were above 56.7% and as segregating when the standard deviation between donors was above 5%. To diagnose cytomegalovirus status from the catalog of TCR beta chain sequences, a statistical classification framework was built. A later analysis assigned V and J genes by comparing TCR nucleotide sequences with IMGT/GENE-DB human TR gene sequences. Using the TCRdist pipeline, a later analysis assigned CDR3 sequences along with most-parsimonious VDJ recombination scenarios. In a later analysis, each TCR beta chain was defined by its CDR3 amino acid sequence together with its V-gene family, and reads lacking a unique V-gene family were excluded. In a later analysis, 500 to 650 highly shared, low-generation-probability nucleotide sequences were removed to address suspected cross-contamination and a sequencing artifact. In a later analysis, a clonal expansion index for each public chain was calculated from normalized within-repertoire ranks of inferred template counts. A later analysis computed generation probabilities with a VDJ recombination model fitted to out-of-frame rearrangements, and checked the results against IGoR. In a later analysis, TCR-TCR, TCR-HLA and TCR-CMV co-occurrence was scored with hypergeometric tests, and a repertoire-size bias correction was applied to TCR pairs. To estimate false discovery rates, a later analysis permuted the HLA or CMV assignments 20 times. In a later analysis, co-occurring TCRs were grouped using DBSCAN, with TCRdist sequence similarity added in when clustering inside HLA-allele-positive subsets. Repertoires with fewer than 30,000 or more than 120,000 public chains were left out of co-occurrence clustering, as were roughly five repertoires with anomalous nucleotide sharing. The table was pulled from immuneACCESS by TCRdb, which kept in-frame rearrangements only. Such tables lose some clones; where checked, under half of the loss comes from unresolved V genes, and the rest has no known cause. For V, J and clone size, that table is used; D and trimming come from the DNA. For this sample the table gives about 120,000 clones, of which 65% to 80% were detected only once. Roughly 3% of the sample belongs to the ten largest clones.

The cohort was made up of hundreds of healthy bone marrow donors. Cohort members were all nominally healthy when sampled, although unrecorded immune exposures were likely present. The donor tested CMV seropositive, placing the donor among the approximately 310 seropositive members of the cohort. A peripheral blood sample was provided by each donor, and peripheral blood mononuclear cells were used for TCR beta sequencing. The Qiagen DNeasy Blood Extraction Kit was used to extract genomic DNA from the blood cell samples. This chain is built from TRBV19 and TRBJ2-6; TRBD1 is possibly the D segment (5 matching bases). The source material was PBMCs. The TCR was taken from a middle-aged woman in good health and CMV-seropositive. The CDR3 region: CASSLRDPGANVLTF. The bases are TGTGCCAGTAGTCTCAGGGATCCTGGGGCCAACGTCCTGACTTTC.